The 27 T cell receptor beta chains presented below share a single source sample, sequenced in a study of T-cell memory formation after mild COVID-19. TCRdb used MiXCR to reprocess the 5' RACE reads, holding one entry per CDR3 protein. Counted here are 450,000 or so distinct CDR3 sequences, 15% to 25% occurring once; the ten biggest clones make up approximately 8.4%. The sample comprised PBMCs or a T cell subset sorted from them (not recorded which). The origin of the receptors is an adult woman who had mild COVID-19 (a few samples of this study predate the infection). Cell type and time point are not known.

V is TRBV6-5 and J is TRBJ2-7; 12 bases are a match to TRBD2. There are 14 residues in the CDR3. The junction had 5 bases not matched to a gene; V was cut back by 7 bases and J by 4 bases. Looked up from germline, CDR1 is MNHEY and CDR2 is SVGAGI. This CDR3 is CASKTSGRGYEQYF. In nucleotides, the CDR3 is TGTGCCAGCAAGACTAGCGGGAGAGGATACGAGCAGTACTTC.

The table lists this clonotype with a few counts. The rearrangement uses TRBV12-3 or TRBV12-4 and TRBJ2-7; 7 bases are a match to TRBD2. CDR3 length: 13 amino acids. V dropped 0 bases and J dropped 5; count of bases not matched to a gene: 1. This CDR3 reads CASSLAGGNEQYF. The CDR3, as DNA: TGTGCCAGCAGTTTAGCGGGAGGGAACGAGCAGTACTTC.

The chain joins TRBV24-1 to TRBJ2-1, with 14 bases identical to TRBD2. V was clipped by 5 bases and J by 2 bases; unmatched bases: 7. The germline V gene encodes CDR1 KGHDR and CDR2 SFDVKD. CDR3 length: 18 amino acids. In DNA form, the CDR3 reads TGTGCCACCAGTGTGGGGACTAGCGGGAGTGGGACCTACAATGAGCAGTTCTTC. Translating it yields CATSVGTSGSGTYNEQFF.

The chain joins TRBV7-9 to TRBJ2-1, with TRBD2 matching over 8 bases. With 0 bases clipped from V and 5 bases from J, the junction kept 9 bases outside the gene matches. The CDR3 loop spans 17 amino acids. CDR1 is SEHNR and CDR2 is FQNEAQ in the germline V gene (reference sequence). The CDR3 DNA reads as TGTGCCAGCAGCTTAGCGCGCCCAGCGGGAGTCCACAATGAGCAGTTCTTC. It specifies CASSLARPAGVHNEQFF.

The rearrangement links TRBV30 to TRBJ1-2, with D perhaps TRBD1 (5 bases). V shed 5 bases and J shed 2 bases, with 12 bases lying between them. Looked up from germline, CDR1 is GTSNPN and CDR2 is SVGIG (reference sequence). This CDR3 has 13 amino acids. The CDR3, as DNA: TGTGCCTGGGACAGCCCGGGGAACTATGGCTACACCTTC. Its protein product is CAWDSPGNYGYTF.

The V call is TRBV18, the J call TRBJ1-2; D not resolved. Germline CDR1 is KGHSH and CDR2 is LQKENI. This CDR3 is built from 13 residues. The V end was cut by 6 bases, the J end by 4 bases, with 12 bases between. The DNA of the CDR3 is TGTGCCAGCTCGACCCAAGGGAGCTATGGCTACACCTTC. Its translation is CASSTQGSYGYTF.

V usage is TRBV3-1 and J usage is TRBJ1-1; D unclear. V was cut by 4 bases and J by 8 bases, with 8 bases left in between. Germline V gene sequence: CDR1 LGHDT, CDR2 YNNKEL (reference sequence). The CDR3 has 11 amino acids. Here the CDR3 reads CASSRFPEAFF. The DNA for the CDR3 is TGTGCCAGCAGCCGGTTTCCCGAAGCTTTCTTT. Filled out from reference TRBV3-1 and TRBJ1-1, the complete variable domain reads DTAVSQTPKYLVTQMGNDKSIKCEQNLGHDTMYWYKQDSKKFLKIMFSYNNKELIINETVPNRFSPKSPDKAHLNLHINSLELGDSAVYFCASSRFPEAFFGQGTRLTVV.

This CDR3 is CASSLSTLSGRARGYEQYF. The CDR3 coding sequence is TGTGCCAGCAGCTTATCCACACTTAGCGGGAGGGCCAGGGGGTACGAGCAGTACTTC. V usage is TRBV7-9 and J usage is TRBJ2-7; 11 bases line up with TRBD2. The CDR3 has 19 residues. The V gene's germline CDR1 is SEHNR and CDR2 FQNEAQ (reference sequence). After removal of 2 bases from V and 4 bases from J, the junction contained 16 bases not matched to a gene. The variable domain in full, with the rest retrieved from reference TRBV7-9 and TRBJ2-7, is DTGVSQNPRHKITKRGQNVTFRCDPISEHNRLYWYRQTLGQGPEFLTYFQNEAQLEKSRLLSDRFSAERPKGSFSTLEIQRTEQGDSAMYLCASSLSTLSGRARGYEQYFGPGTRLTVT.

The chain recombines TRBV6-6 with TRBJ1-2, with 7 nucleotides matching TRBD1. In germline, CDR1 is MNHNY, CDR2 SVGAGI (reference sequence). J was trimmed by 3 bases and V by 4 bases; bases with no gene match: 5. This CDR3 has 14 amino acids. The CDR3 DNA follows: TGTGCCAGCAGTTTGCAAGGGGGCCACTATGGCTACACCTTC. It translates to CASSLQGGHYGYTF.

This clonotype has only a few counts. The chain recombines TRBV12-3 or TRBV12-4 with TRBJ2-2; weak D call: TRBD1 (6 bases). This CDR3 region has 15 residues. Between the trimmed V and J ends, which lost 6 bases and 6 bases, there was a span of 17 bases. Here the CDR3 reads CASSYRTAGAGELFF. The CDR3 DNA is TGTGCCAGCAGCTACCGTACGGCAGGGGCCGGGGAGCTGTTTTTT.

The V call is TRBV28, the J call TRBJ2-7; a possible D gene is TRBD2 (6 bases). Germline CDR1 is MDHEN and CDR2 is SYDVKM. The CDR3 runs 14 residues. Trimming took off 5 bases at V and 2 bases at J, with 13 bases between the two ends. The CDR3 sequence is CASSGDLTTYEQYF. The CDR3, as DNA: TGTGCCAGCAGTGGGGACTTAACCACCTACGAGCAGTACTTC.

This clonotype showed up just a few times. The gene calls are TRBV10-2 and TRBJ2-7; D remains ambiguous. CDR3 length equals 16 residues. Looked up from germline, CDR1 is WSHSY and CDR2 is SAAADI. V was shortened by 0 bases and J by 0 bases, with 12 bases between the two germline ends. The CDR3 coding sequence is TGCGCCAGCAGTGAGTCGACGGTTGAGAGCTCCTACGAGCAGTACTTC. It translates to CASSESTVESSYEQYF.

The genes are TRBV6-2 or TRBV6-3 and TRBJ2-7, with no clear D. The CDR3 length is 14 residues. V was trimmed by 6 bases and J by 3 bases, leaving 15 bases between them. The germline V gene encodes CDR1 MNHEY and CDR2 SVGEGT. CDR3 bases: TGTGCCAGCAGAGCACGCGGAACGGTCTACGAGCAGTACTTC. Translated, it gives CASRARGTVYEQYF.

This clonotype was seen more than once but under ten times. This chain connects TRBV15 to TRBJ2-1; TRBD2 aligns across 9 bases. This CDR3 region has 18 residues. With 0 bases clipped from V and 6 bases from J, the junction kept 12 bases outside the gene matches. The germline V gene has CDR1 LNHNV and CDR2 YYDKDF (reference sequence). The CDR3 DNA reads TGTGCCACCAGCAGAGATTGGGGTAGCGGGAGCTTCAGCAATGAGCAGTTCTTC. Translation: CATSRDWGSGSFSNEQFF.

As concerns this clonotype: At one end, the junction sequence differs from germline, possibly due to a read error. The gene calls are TRBV27 and TRBJ1-5, with 8 bases identical to TRBD1. Germline V lookup: CDR1 MNHEY, CDR2 SMNVEV (reference sequence). The CDR3 length is 16 residues. CDR3 in DNA: TGTGCCAGCAGTTGGACAGGGTCCCTTAGCAATCCGCCCCAGCATTTT. Protein sequence: CASSWTGSLSNPPQHF.

Turning to this clonotype: Its ends do not fully match the called genes, so a read error is possible. This chain joins TRBV3-1 and TRBJ2-3, with 12 bases matching TRBD2. Germline V gives CDR1 LGHDT, CDR2 YNNKEL (reference sequence). The CDR3 is 12 amino acids. CDR3 sequence reads: CASSHGLAGSHF. In DNA, the CDR3 is TGTGCCAGCAGCCACGGACTAGCGGGGTCGCATTTT.

This chain connects TRBV20-1 to TRBJ1-1; D call uncertain. V was shortened by 4 bases and J by 3 bases, with 6 bases between the two germline ends. The CDR3 is 11 residues long. CDR1 and CDR2 (germline): DFQATT, SNEGSKA (reference sequence). Here the CDR3 DNA reads TGCAGTGCTATCAGAGACACTGAAGCTTTCTTT. Protein: CSAIRDTEAFF.

This clonotype turned up a few times. The genes are TRBV3-1 and TRBJ1-2; D may be TRBD1 (5 bases). V was clipped by 1 base and J by 4 bases, with 16 bases between them. The CDR3 sequence is 16 residues long. The germline CDR1 and CDR2 sequences are LGHDT and YNNKEL (reference sequence). The CDR3 here is CASSQGLGPGSYGYTF. Written as DNA, the CDR3 is TGTGCCAGCAGCCAAGGATTGGGGCCAGGGTCCTATGGCTACACCTTC. The whole variable domain, remainder taken from reference TRBV3-1 and TRBJ1-2, is DTAVSQTPKYLVTQMGNDKSIKCEQNLGHDTMYWYKQDSKKFLKIMFSYNNKELIINETVPNRFSPKSPDKAHLNLHINSLELGDSAVYFCASSQGLGPGSYGYTFGSGTRLTVV.

The rearrangement uses TRBV5-5 and TRBJ1-1; D is unresolved. Per germline, CDR1 SGHKS and CDR2 YYEKEE (reference sequence). This CDR3 comprises 15 residues. V dropped 2 bases and J dropped 2 bases, with 13 bases sitting between them. CDR3 in DNA: TGTGCCAGCAGCTTTAGGAAGGAAGGAAACACTGAAGCTTTCTTT. Its protein product is CASSFRKEGNTEAFF.

This clonotype came up many times. The chain couples TRBV12-3 or TRBV12-4 to TRBJ2-7; maybe TRBD2 (6 bases). Trimming removed 0 bases from V and 5 bases from J, with 14 bases in between. This CDR3 is built from 15 residues. CDR3 nucleotides: TGTGCCAGCAGTTTAGCGGGACTGGAAGGGAACGAGCAGTACTTC. Translated, it gives CASSLAGLEGNEQYF.

This chain uses TRBV3-1 with TRBJ2-3, with D uncertain. In germline, CDR1 is LGHDT, CDR2 YNNKEL (reference sequence). The CDR3 consists of 15 residues. V was cut by 0 bases and J by 6 bases, with 13 bases left in between. CDR3: CASSQELVGPDTQYF. DNA for the CDR3: TGTGCCAGCAGCCAAGAGCTGGTTGGACCGGATACGCAGTATTTT.

J is TRBJ2-1 and V is TRBV2; no clear D. CDR1 is SNHLY and CDR2 is FYNNEI in the germline V gene. The CDR3 has 16 amino acids. Trimming removed 4 bases at V and 0 bases at J, with 13 bases between. DNA for the CDR3: TGTGCCAGCAGTGTGGGCCGGACGAGCTCCTACAATGAGCAGTTCTTC. As protein: CASSVGRTSSYNEQFF.

The sample holds a few counts of this clonotype. The chain links TRBV30 to TRBJ2-1; D is perhaps TRBD2 (5 bases). Trimming removed 3 bases at V and 5 bases at J, with 8 bases between. Per germline, CDR1 GTSNPN and CDR2 SVGIG (reference sequence). This CDR3 is 12 amino acids long. The CDR3, as DNA: TGTGCCTGGAGAGGCGGGCACAATGAGCAGTTCTTC. This translates into CAWRGGHNEQFF.

A single count supports this clonotype. In DNA form, the CDR3 reads TGCAGTGCTCCCTCCCGGGGGAAGCGGGGGGACCTACAGTTCTATGAGCAGTTCTTC. It is translated as CSAPSRGKRGDLQFYEQFF. The J gene is TRBJ2-1, the V gene TRBV20-1; 9 bases are a match to TRBD2. CDR1 and CDR2 (germline): DFQATT, SNEGSKA (reference sequence). Unmatched junction bases numbered 25, after V lost 5 bases and J lost 8 bases. The CDR3 totals 19 residues.

This clonotype was observed a few times. J is TRBJ2-3 and V is TRBV12-3 or TRBV12-4; D may be TRBD1 (5 bases). This CDR3 has 15 amino acids. V gave up 6 bases and J gave up 4 bases, with 17 bases separating them. The DNA for the CDR3 is TGTGCCAGCAGGTGGCAGGGTTTGTCTGCAGATACGCAGTATTTT. Its protein product is CASRWQGLSADTQYF.

V usage is TRBV24-1 and J usage is TRBJ2-5; D gene ambiguous. The ends were cut back, 3 bases at V and 1 base at J, with 5 bases in the middle. The CDR3 has 13 residues. Looked up from germline, CDR1 is KGHDR and CDR2 is SFDVKD. CDR3 nucleotides: TGTGCCACCAGTGATAGAAGCCAAGAGACCCAGTACTTC. Translated: CATSDRSQETQYF.

This chain joins TRBV24-1 and TRBJ2-7; TRBD2 agrees at 11 bases. The V gene's germline CDR1 is KGHDR and CDR2 SFDVKD. This CDR3 has 14 amino acids. V lost 3 bases, J lost 4 bases, and 1 base stayed unmatched. CDR3 DNA: TGTGCCACCAGTGATGGGACTAGCGGATACGAGCAGTACTTC. Translated: CATSDGTSGYEQYF.